The 5 T cell receptor beta chains presented below share a single source sample, sequenced in a study of regulatory dendritic cells for organ transplantation. Allogeneic regulatory or mature dendritic cells were co-cultured for 4 to 6 days with CFSE-labeled sorted T cells at 1:10. For these TCRs, the target antigens are not known. The data were produced by immunoSEQ multiplex PCR, yet TCRdb's version contains in-frame clones alone and is incomplete. The sample records about 11,000 clones, roughly 71% being singletons. Sequenced input: memory CD4+ T cells from blood cultured with regulatory dendritic cells. Subset indicated: CD45RO+ memory T cells. Receptors originate from a human donor in good health.

The chain links TRBV9 to TRBJ2-5, with TRBD2 matching 8 bases. The V gene end was trimmed by 0 bases and the J gene end by 2 bases; junction bases not matched to a gene: 6. CDR3 length: 16 amino acids. Germline CDR1 and CDR2: SGDLS and YYNGEE. This CDR3 is CASSVASGGPQETQYF. CDR3 coding DNA: TGTGCCAGCAGCGTAGCCAGCGGGGGACCTCAAGAGACCCAGTACTTC.

V usage is TRBV7-2 and J usage is TRBJ2-1; D perhaps matches TRBD1 (5 bases). Between the trimmed V and J ends, which lost 4 bases and 4 bases, there was a span of 11 bases. This CDR3 has 14 amino acids. The germline CDR1 and CDR2 sequences are SGHTA and FQGNSA. CDR3 nucleotide sequence: TGTGCCAGCAGCTACCAGACAGCGTACAATGAGCAGTTCTTC. This translates into CASSYQTAYNEQFF.

The V gene is TRBV7-2, the J gene TRBJ1-1; D gene uncertain. V lost 5 bases and J lost 4, with 8 bases in between. Germline lookup yields CDR1 SGHTA and CDR2 FQGNSA. This CDR3 is built from 12 residues. Written as DNA, the CDR3 is TGTGCCAGCAGCCGTGCGGGCACTGAAGCTTTCTTT. Amino acids: CASSRAGTEAFF.

The chain uses TRBV6-5 and TRBJ2-5, with 10 bases lining up with TRBD1. V shed 2 bases and J 0 bases; nucleotides not matched to a gene: 3. Germline V CDR1 and CDR2: MNHEY, SVGAGI. CDR3 size: 16 residues. CDR3 in DNA: TGTGCCAGCAGTTACGATGGGACAGGGGACCAAGAGACCCAGTACTTC. Translation gives CASSYDGTGDQETQYF.

The genes are TRBV5-4 and TRBJ2-7; 7 nucleotides agree with TRBD1. Germline lookup yields CDR1 SGHNT and CDR2 YYREEE (reference sequence). The trim removed 0 bases at V and 3 bases at J, leaving 9 bases unmatched. The CDR3 has 16 residues. The CDR3 bases are TGTGCCAGCAGCTTGGCACAGGGGATCCCTATCTACGAGCAGTACTTC. Translating it yields CASSLAQGIPIYEQYF.